Shown below are 32 T cell receptor beta chains from a single sample sequenced in a study of shared clonotypes between healthy human individuals. TCRdb's table, derived via immunoSEQ multiplex PCR, lists solely in-frame clones and lacks some. The data contain about 330,000 clones, approximately 79% of them singletons. Sequencing was done on a sample of memory CD4+ T cells sorted from blood. Sample subset: CD45RA-negative fraction. The source is a young man in good health.

This CDR3 reads CASSLVQGWRKTSYNEQFF. In nucleotides, the CDR3 is TGTGCCAGCAGCTTAGTTCAGGGATGGCGCAAAACCTCCTACAATGAGCAGTTCTTC. The chain is built from TRBV11-2 and TRBJ2-1, with a weak D call TRBD1 (5 bases). Trimming cost V 1 base and J 0 bases, with 19 bases left between them. The CDR3 totals 19 residues. Germline V gives CDR1 SGHAT, CDR2 FQNNGV.

This clone was seen a single time. V and J are TRBV6-6 and TRBJ1-4; D unresolved. The V gene's germline CDR1 is MNHNY and CDR2 SVGAGI (reference sequence). V shed 5 bases and J shed 10 bases, with 20 bases lying between them. This CDR3 spans 15 amino acids. CDR3 sequence: CASSQAGRLNVKLFF. In DNA form, the CDR3 reads TGTGCCAGCAGTCAGGCAGGACGACTTAACGTAAAACTGTTTTTT.

This clone was seen once. V usage is TRBV5-1 and J usage is TRBJ1-2; D call uncertain. V was trimmed by 0 bases and J by 8 bases, leaving 8 bases between them. The germline V gene encodes CDR1 SGHRS and CDR2 YFSETQ. CDR3 size: 12 residues. CDR3 protein: CASSLAGEGYTF. The CDR3, as DNA: TGCGCCAGCAGCTTGGCAGGTGAAGGCTACACCTTC.

The chain uses TRBV7-8 and TRBJ2-7; D ambiguous. V dropped 1 base and J dropped 7 bases, with 11 bases sitting between them. Germline V CDR1 and CDR2: SGHVS, FQNEAQ. There are 13 residues in the CDR3. CDR3 sequence (DNA): TGTGCCAGCAGCTTAGATAACGCAGCTGAGCAGTACTTC. Translation: CASSLDNAAEQYF.

This clone was counted only a few times. The J gene is TRBJ1-4, the V gene TRBV27; a possible D gene is TRBD1 (5 bases). Between the trimmed V and J ends, which lost 2 bases and 7 bases, there was a span of 14 bases. The CDR3 totals 15 residues. The germline gives CDR1 MNHEY, CDR2 SMNVEV (reference sequence). The CDR3 loop reads CASSLDGRQTEKLFF. In DNA, the CDR3 is TGTGCCAGCAGTTTAGACGGTCGACAGACTGAAAAACTGTTTTTT.

V usage is TRBV20-1 and J usage is TRBJ1-2, with 7 positions matching TRBD1. Germline CDR1 reads DFQATT; CDR2 reads SNEGSKA (reference sequence). This CDR3 has 11 amino acids. The V segment lost 5 bases and the J segment 4 bases; nucleotides outside the gene matches: 1. The chain's CDR3 is CSAWDSYGYTF. CDR3 nucleotides: TGCAGTGCTTGGGACAGCTATGGCTACACCTTC.

This clone was seen a handful of times. V and J are TRBV27 and TRBJ2-1; D might be TRBD1 or TRBD2, each matching 5 bases. This CDR3 comprises 15 residues. Trimming shortened V by 6 bases and J by 5 bases, and 17 bases separated the two germline ends. Germline assignment: CDR1 MNHEY and CDR2 SMNVEV (reference sequence). The DNA of the CDR3 is TGTGCCAGCAGCTTACCGGCAGGGACCCACAATGAGCAGTTCTTC. Translated, it gives CASSLPAGTHNEQFF.

There are a few counts of this clone. This chain uses TRBV9 with TRBJ2-1; 7 bases match TRBD2. Germline V gives CDR1 SGDLS, CDR2 YYNGEE. This CDR3 has 14 amino acids. V lost 1 base, J lost 2 bases, and 0 bases stayed unmatched. CDR3 protein: CASSVTSAYNEQFF. Here the CDR3 DNA reads TGTGCCAGCAGCGTAACTAGCGCCTACAATGAGCAGTTCTTC.

The chain uses TRBV28 and TRBJ2-7; D not resolved. This CDR3 comprises 13 residues. Germline CDR1 is MDHEN and CDR2 is SYDVKM. Trimming took off 7 bases at V and 2 bases at J, with 12 bases between the two ends. The CDR3 sequence is CASKERQAYEQYF. In nucleotides, the CDR3 is TGTGCCAGCAAAGAGAGGCAAGCCTACGAGCAGTACTTC. The variable domain in full, completed from reference TRBV28 and TRBJ2-7, reads DVKVTQSSRYLVKRTGEKVFLECVQDMDHENMFWYRQDPGLGLRLIYFSYDVKMKEKGDIPEGYSVSREKKERFSLILESASTNQTSMYLCASKERQAYEQYFGPGTRLTVT.

Concerning this clone: Other DNA sequences in this specimen translate into the identical CDR3. The CDR3 spells CSVRPNEKLFF. CDR3 sequence (DNA): TGCAGCGTTCGACCCAATGAAAAACTGTTTTTT. The chain couples TRBV29-1 to TRBJ1-4; D is unresolved. This CDR3 region has 11 residues. V was clipped by 5 bases and J by 5 bases, with 6 bases between them. CDR1 and CDR2 from the germline V gene are SQVTM and ANQGSEA.

A note on this clone: Other DNA sequences in this specimen translate into the identical CDR3. The rearrangement links TRBV29-1 to TRBJ2-1; unclear D gene. Trimming removed 4 bases from V and 7 bases from J, with 5 bases in between. This CDR3 contains 10 residues. The germline gives CDR1 SQVTM, CDR2 ANQGSEA. The CDR3 spells CSVGHNEQFF. The CDR3 DNA is TGCAGCGTTGGGCATAATGAGCAGTTCTTC.

Of note for this clone: A read error may account for a junction end that differs from germline. V and J are TRBV18 and TRBJ2-2; the match to TRBD2 covers 11 bases. Germline lookup yields CDR1 KGHSH and CDR2 LQKENI. The CDR3 totals 17 residues. The DNA for the CDR3 is TGTGCCAGCTCACCACCGTGGCTAGCGGGAGGCACCCGGGAGCTGTTTTTT. Translating it yields CASSPPWLAGGTRELFF.

There are many counts of this clone. CDR3 sequence: CASSQEGQGPYYEQYF. The CDR3 DNA reads TGCGCCAGCAGCCAAGAAGGGCAGGGGCCCTACTACGAGCAGTACTTC. This chain joins TRBV4-1 and TRBJ2-7; a weak D match, TRBD1 (6 bases). Germline assignment: CDR1 MGHRA and CDR2 YSYEKL. This CDR3 region has 16 residues. Between the trimmed V and J ends, which lost 0 bases and 3 bases, there was a span of 15 bases.

This chain links TRBV11-3 with TRBJ2-3, with TRBD2 identical over 7 bases. Germline V gene lookup returns CDR1 SGHNT and CDR2 YENEEA. V shed 2 bases and J 3 bases; nucleotides not matched to a gene: 8. The CDR3 is 16 residues long. CDR3 region: CASSLRGAGVTDTQYF. For the CDR3, the DNA is TGTGCCAGCAGCTTAAGGGGTGCGGGAGTGACAGATACGCAGTATTTT. Full variable domain (remainder filled in from reference TRBV11-3 and TRBJ2-3): EAGVVQSPRYKIIEKKQPVAFWCNPISGHNTLYWYLQNLGQGPELLIRYENEEAVDDSQLPKDRFSAERLKGVDSTLKIQPAELGDSAVYLCASSLRGAGVTDTQYFGPGTRLTVL.

This sequence joins TRBV5-8 and TRBJ1-1, with D perhaps matching TRBD1 (6 bases). Germline loops: CDR1 SGHTS, CDR2 YDEGEE. The CDR3 is made up of 13 amino acids. V was cut by 0 bases and J by 9 bases, with 12 bases left in between. This chain's CDR3 is CASSLGGQLKAFF. DNA of the CDR3: TGTGCCAGCAGCTTGGGAGGACAGCTGAAAGCTTTCTTT.

The J gene is TRBJ2-2, the V gene TRBV2; no definite D call. Germline V gene sequence: CDR1 SNHLY, CDR2 FYNNEI. The V end was cut by 8 bases, the J end by 1 base, with 11 bases between. The CDR3 sequence is 14 residues long. CDR3 bases: TGTGCCAGCTCCCTTGATTGGAACACCGGGGAGCTGTTTTTT. This codes for CASSLDWNTGELFF.

This chain connects TRBV6-5 to TRBJ1-3; 11 bases map to TRBD1. J gave up 7 bases and V 6 bases, and 8 bases lay outside the gene matches. Germline lookup yields CDR1 MNHEY and CDR2 SVGAGI. The CDR3 totals 15 residues. The CDR3 is CASSRGQGATNTIYF. The CDR3, as DNA: TGTGCCAGCAGCCGAGGACAGGGGGCGACCAACACCATATATTTT.

The rearrangement links TRBV27 to TRBJ2-4, with 9 bases fitting TRBD2. This CDR3 has 17 amino acids. The V and J ends lost 1 base and 2 bases, in that order; junction bases with no gene match: 6. CDR1 is MNHEY, CDR2 SMNVEV, per germline (reference sequence). The CDR3 DNA reads as TGTGCCAGCAGTTTATTTGCGGGAGGGCCAACCAAAAACATTCAGTACTTC. Its protein product is CASSLFAGGPTKNIQYF.

The rearrangement uses TRBV19 and TRBJ2-7; D may be TRBD2 (5 bases). V was pared by 2 bases and J by 6 bases, with 17 bases between. Germline V gene sequence: CDR1 LNHDA, CDR2 SQIVND (reference sequence). The CDR3 is 15 amino acids. CDR3 in amino acids: CASSILGVGLGEQYF. CDR3 nucleotide sequence: TGTGCCAGTAGTATACTCGGGGTAGGCCTCGGCGAGCAGTACTTC.

The V and J genes are TRBV19 and TRBJ2-5; no definite D call. The V end was cut by 5 bases, the J end by 5 bases, with 15 bases between. Per the germline V gene, CDR1 is LNHDA and CDR2 is SQIVND (reference sequence). CDR3 length equals 14 residues. CDR3 loop: CASSPRVGWETQYF. The CDR3 DNA reads TGTGCCAGTAGTCCCCGTGTAGGGTGGGAGACCCAGTACTTC.

This clone was counted between two and nine times. The rearrangement joins TRBV27 to TRBJ1-4; 8 bases map to TRBD1. The ends lost 0 bases at V and 7 bases at J; junction bases unmatched: 10. This CDR3 is 17 amino acids long. Germline lookup yields CDR1 MNHEY and CDR2 SMNVEV (reference sequence). The CDR3 is CASSLSLRTGIGEKLFF. The CDR3 DNA follows: TGTGCCAGCAGTTTATCCCTCCGGACAGGGATAGGTGAAAAACTGTTTTTT.

The rearrangement links TRBV28 to TRBJ1-5; D remains unclear. The germline V gene has CDR1 MDHEN and CDR2 SYDVKM. The CDR3 runs to 14 residues. V lost 10 bases and J 0 bases, leaving 13 bases between the germline ends. The CDR3 nucleotides are TGTGCCATCCCGGGAGAATATAGCAATCAGCCCCAGCATTTT. Protein sequence: CAIPGEYSNQPQHF.

The rearrangement links TRBV7-2 to TRBJ2-7, with a possible D match to TRBD2 (6 bases). The V end lost 1 base, the J end lost 6 bases, and 16 bases lay between the germline ends. CDR1 SGHTA and CDR2 FQGNSA come from the germline V gene. This CDR3 region has 15 residues. The CDR3 protein is CASSLERERFGEQYF. The CDR3 DNA reads TGTGCCAGCAGCTTAGAACGGGAGCGGTTTGGCGAGCAGTACTTC.

This clone has at least ten counts. The rearrangement joins TRBV5-4 to TRBJ1-2; the D is unclear. V gave up 4 bases and J gave up 5 bases, with 12 bases separating them. Germline CDR1 is SGHNT and CDR2 is YYREEE (reference sequence). The CDR3 is made up of 13 amino acids. In nucleotides, the CDR3 is TGTGCCAGCAGCCGTGGGTCGGGGTATGGCTACACCTTC. Amino acids: CASSRGSGYGYTF.

The chain carries TRBV28 and TRBJ1-5; tentative D call: TRBD1 (5 bases). Trimming removed 6 bases from V and 7 bases from J, with 19 bases in between. Germline CDR1 reads MDHEN; CDR2 reads SYDVKM. This CDR3 has 15 residues. Here the CDR3 reads CASSLQRGSIQPQHF. CDR3 in DNA: TGTGCCAGCAGCCTTCAAAGGGGCTCGATCCAGCCCCAGCATTTT.

This clone was seen a single time. The chain's CDR3 is CASSLVGRSGGELFF. CDR3 coding DNA: TGTGCCAGCAGCTTGGTCGGCCGCTCCGGCGGGGAGCTGTTTTTT. This chain links TRBV5-4 with TRBJ2-2; D is ambiguous. Trimming shortened V by 0 bases and J by 7 bases, and 13 bases separated the two germline ends. The germline gives CDR1 SGHNT, CDR2 YYREEE (reference sequence). The CDR3 runs 15 residues.

The CDR3 sequence is CASSFGTGTGEQYF. The CDR3 region has the DNA TGTGCCAGCAGCTTTGGGACAGGTACGGGGGAGCAGTACTTC. This chain joins TRBV7-6 and TRBJ2-7, with 8 bases aligning to TRBD1. The CDR3 runs 14 residues. J was trimmed by 7 bases and V by 3 bases; bases with no gene match: 8. The germline gives CDR1 SGHVS, CDR2 FNYEAQ. Filled out from reference TRBV7-6 and TRBJ2-7, the complete variable domain reads GAGVSQSPRYKVTKRGQDVALRCDPISGHVSLYWYRQALGQGPEFLTYFNYEAQQDKSGLPNDRFSAERPEGSISTLTIQRTEQRDSAMYRCASSFGTGTGEQYFGPGTRLTVT.

The J gene is TRBJ2-1, the V gene TRBV10-1, with 11 nucleotides matching TRBD2. The CDR3 is made up of 18 amino acids. Germline loops: CDR1 WNHNN, CDR2 SYGVQD (reference sequence). Unmatched junction bases numbered 7, after V lost 3 bases and J lost 0 bases. CDR3 loop: CASSDMTSGDSSYNEQFF. Here the CDR3 DNA reads TGCGCCAGCAGTGATATGACTAGCGGGGATAGCTCCTACAATGAGCAGTTCTTC.

This clone was recorded only once. The V and J genes are TRBV7-2 and TRBJ2-1, with 12 nucleotides matching TRBD2. The CDR3 contains 16 residues. J lost 4 bases, V lost 5 bases, and 6 bases had no gene match. The germline V gene has CDR1 SGHTA and CDR2 FQGNSA. CDR3 nucleotide sequence: TGTGCCAGCAGCCGATGGACTAGCGGGAATTACAATGAGCAGTTCTTC. Protein: CASSRWTSGNYNEQFF.

Of note for this clone: An end of the junction differs from the germline gene, which may be a read error. The chain recombines TRBV25-1 with TRBJ2-5, with 8 bases fitting TRBD1. This CDR3 is built from 12 residues. The germline CDR1 and CDR2 sequences are MGHDK and SYGVNS. CDR3 region: CASTQGAETQYF. The DNA for the CDR3 is TGTGCAAGCACCCAGGGGGCAGAGACCCAGTACTTC.

V is TRBV28 and J is TRBJ1-2; D ambiguous. Germline V CDR1 and CDR2: MDHEN, SYDVKM. V shed 8 bases and J shed 8 bases, with 15 bases lying between them. This CDR3 is 12 amino acids long. In DNA form, the CDR3 reads TGTGCCAGCCGAACCCTCCCTCGGGGCTACACCTTC. Encoded protein: CASRTLPRGYTF.

A remark on this clone: Other nucleotide sequences from this sample produce the same CDR3. V usage is TRBV11-2 and J usage is TRBJ2-1, with 7 bases fitting TRBD2. CDR1 and CDR2 from the germline V gene are SGHAT and FQNNGV. CDR3 length equals 15 residues. Trimming took 1 base from V and 4 from J; bases not matched to a gene: 4. The CDR3 protein is CASSLASGTYNEQFF. The CDR3 DNA follows: TGTGCCAGCAGCTTAGCCAGCGGGACTTACAATGAGCAGTTCTTC.